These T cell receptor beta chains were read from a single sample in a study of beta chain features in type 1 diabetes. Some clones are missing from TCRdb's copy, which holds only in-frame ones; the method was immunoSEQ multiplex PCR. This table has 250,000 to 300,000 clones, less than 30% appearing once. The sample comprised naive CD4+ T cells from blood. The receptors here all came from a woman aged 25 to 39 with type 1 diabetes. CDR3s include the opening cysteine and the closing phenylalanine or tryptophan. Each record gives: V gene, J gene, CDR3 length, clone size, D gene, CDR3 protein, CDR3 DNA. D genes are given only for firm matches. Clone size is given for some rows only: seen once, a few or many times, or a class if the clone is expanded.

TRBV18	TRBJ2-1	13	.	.	CASSPSTYNEQFF	TGTGCCAGCTCACCATCCACCTACAATGAGCAGTTCTTC
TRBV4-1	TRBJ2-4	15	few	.	CASSLGAGAKNIQYF	TGCGCCAGCAGCCTTGGAGCTGGGGCCAAAAACATTCAGTACTTC
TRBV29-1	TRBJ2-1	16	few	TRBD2	CSAILSPSGSQDEQFF	TGCAGCGCCATATTATCCCCCAGCGGGAGTCAGGATGAGCAGTTCTTC
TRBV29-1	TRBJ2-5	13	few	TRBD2	CSVLAGEGETQYF	TGCAGCGTACTAGCGGGAGAGGGAGAGACCCAGTACTTC
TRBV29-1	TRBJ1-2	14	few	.	CSVGPRHRETGYTF	TGCAGCGTTGGTCCTCGCCACAGGGAGACTGGCTACACCTTC
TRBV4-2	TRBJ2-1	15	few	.	CASSQLANPYNEQFF	TGTGCCAGCAGCCAACTAGCCAATCCCTACAATGAGCAGTTCTTC
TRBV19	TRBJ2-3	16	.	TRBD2	CASSTQLAGESDTQYF	TGTGCCAGTAGTACACAATTAGCGGGAGAGTCAGATACGCAGTATTTT
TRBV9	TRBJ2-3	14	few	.	CASSVAGFGDTQYF	TGTGCCAGCAGCGTAGCAGGGTTCGGAGATACGCAGTATTTT
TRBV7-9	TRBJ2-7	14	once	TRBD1	CASSLNGQGDEQYF	TGTGCCAGCAGCTTAAATGGACAGGGGGACGAGCAGTACTTC
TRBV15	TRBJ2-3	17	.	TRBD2	CATSRDGTSGSADTQYF	TGTGCCACCAGCAGAGACGGGACTAGCGGGAGTGCAGATACGCAGTATTTT
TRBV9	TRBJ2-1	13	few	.	CASSVGTTHEQFF	TGTGCCAGCAGCGTAGGGACTACCCATGAGCAGTTCTTC
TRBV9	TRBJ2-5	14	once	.	CASSVLPLQETQYF	TGTGCCAGCAGCGTACTACCTTTACAAGAGACCCAGTACTTC
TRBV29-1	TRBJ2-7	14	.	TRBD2	CSVEGTSGSYEQYF	TGCAGCGTTGAAGGGACTAGCGGGAGCTACGAGCAGTACTTC
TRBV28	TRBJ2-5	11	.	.	CASRQQETQYF	TGTGCCAGCAGACAACAAGAGACCCAGTACTTC
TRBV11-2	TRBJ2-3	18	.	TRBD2	CASSLRLGLAGIADTQYF	TGTGCCAGCAGCTTACGCTTGGGACTAGCGGGAATAGCAGATACGCAGTATTTT
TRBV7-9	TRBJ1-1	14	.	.	CASSLSVLNTEAFF	TGTGCCAGCAGCTTATCCGTCTTGAACACTGAAGCTTTCTTT
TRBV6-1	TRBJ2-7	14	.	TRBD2	CASRVGLGSYEQYF	TGTGCCAGCAGAGTGGGACTAGGCTCCTACGAGCAGTACTTC
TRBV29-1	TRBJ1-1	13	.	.	CSARRTPGTEAFF	TGCAGCGCCCGCAGGACCCCGGGGACTGAAGCTTTCTTT
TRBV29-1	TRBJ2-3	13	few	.	CSVERQGTDTQYF	TGCAGCGTTGAACGGCAGGGGACAGATACGCAGTATTTT
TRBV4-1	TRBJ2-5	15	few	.	CASSSSTGSQETQYF	TGCGCCAGCAGCTCCTCTACGGGATCCCAAGAGACCCAGTACTTC
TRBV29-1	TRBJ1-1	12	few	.	CSVVTEITKAFF	TGCAGCGTAGTTACAGAAATCACGAAAGCTTTCTTT
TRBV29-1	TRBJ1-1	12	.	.	CSVDEGRTEAFF	TGCAGCGTTGACGAGGGTCGCACTGAAGCTTTCTTT
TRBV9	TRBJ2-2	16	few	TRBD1	CASSVGTGGGSGELFF	TGTGCCAGCAGCGTAGGTACAGGGGGCGGATCCGGGGAGCTGTTTTTT
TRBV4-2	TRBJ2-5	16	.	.	CASSPMAGVAPETQYF	TGTGCCAGCAGCCCGATGGCCGGGGTGGCCCCAGAGACCCAGTACTTC
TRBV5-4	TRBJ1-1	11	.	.	CASSSPTEAFF	TGTGCCAGCAGCTCCCCAACTGAAGCTTTCTTT
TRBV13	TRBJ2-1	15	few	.	CASSDLRGGYNEQFF	TGTGCCAGCAGCGATTTAAGGGGGGGCTACAATGAGCAGTTCTTC
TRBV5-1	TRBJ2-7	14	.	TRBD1	CASSSLQGVYEQYF	TGCGCCAGCAGCTCGCTACAGGGGGTCTACGAGCAGTACTTC
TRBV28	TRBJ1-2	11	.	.	CASVGHYGYTF	TGTGCCAGCGTGGGGCACTATGGCTACACCTTC
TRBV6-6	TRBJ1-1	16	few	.	CASSYPDRITNTEAFF	TGTGCCAGCAGTTACCCGGACAGAATCACGAACACTGAAGCTTTCTTT
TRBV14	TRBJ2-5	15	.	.	CASSQGLALMETQYF	TGTGCCAGCAGCCAAGGCCTAGCGTTGATGGAGACCCAGTACTTC